Listed below are T cell receptor beta chains from one sample, sequenced in a study of cytomegalovirus exposure and HLA in healthy donors. TCRdb's table, derived via immunoSEQ multiplex PCR, lists solely in-frame clones and lacks some. The sample lists about 130,000 clones, around 72% occurring once. Sequencing used PBMCs. Receptors originate from a man aged 25 to 40 in good health and CMV-seronegative. CDR3s include the opening cysteine and the closing phenylalanine or tryptophan. A D gene is named only where the DNA matches it firmly. Only part of the rows carry a size: once, few, many, or a class if the clone is expanded.

j_gene,d_gene,v_gene,abundance,CDR3nt,CDR3aa
TRBJ2-2,TRBD1,TRBV6-5,once,TGTGCCAGCAGTTACTCGCCAGGGGGTGTCACCGGGGAGCTGTTTTTT,CASSYSPGGVTGELFF
TRBJ1-6,-,TRBV19,-,TGTGCCAGTAGTATAGATCCCCAGGGATGGTCACCCCTCCACTTT,CASSIDPQGWSPLHF
TRBJ1-3,-,TRBV5-6,-,TGTGCCAGGGTAGGGGACACCATATATTTT,CARVGDTIYF
TRBJ2-1,-,TRBV6-1,few,TGTGCCAGCAGTGAGTCCGGTCCCATATACAATGAGCAGTTCTTC,CASSESGPIYNEQFF
TRBJ2-2,TRBD1,TRBV29-1,-,TGCAGCGTTGGGCAGGGGGTGAGGGGGGAGCTGTTTTTT,CSVGQGVRGELFF
TRBJ2-7,-,TRBV23-1,-,TGCGCCAGCAGCCTTACAGGGTCACTCAACTACGAGCAGTACTTC,CASSLTGSLNYEQYF
TRBJ2-5,-,TRBV2,few,TGTGCCAGCAGCCGGGAGAGCGAGACCCAGTACTTC,CASSRESETQYF
TRBJ2-3,-,TRBV9,-,TGTGCCAGCAGCGTAACTAGCACAGATACGCAGTATTTT,CASSVTSTDTQYF
TRBJ1-2,-,TRBV4-1,-,TGCGCCAGCAGCCAAGATAGAGGTTTTAACTATGGCTACACCTTC,CASSQDRGFNYGYTF
TRBJ2-3,TRBD2,TRBV13,-,TGTGCCAGCAGCTTATGGGGCTCCAGCGGGGGCACAGATACGCAGTATTTT,CASSLWGSSGGTDTQYF
TRBJ1-2,-,TRBV18,few,TGTGCCAGCTCACCACCTACTGGGGAGGGTCGCTTC,CASSPPTGEGRF